This paragraph covers one TCR beta chain sequence. Time point indicated: patch test 2, 6 weeks after DPC sensitization. Treatment meaning: therapeutic diphenylcyclopropenone sensitization with weekly scalp DPC. Whole blood, unfractionated, served as the material for total RNA extraction. These data originate in a study of human T cells and chemical hapten exposure. The overall study: Minor pooled library volume differences mainly drove per-sample TCR yield variation.

TCRdb fed the RACE reads into MiXCR, producing one record per CDR3 protein. The sample records some 42,000 distinct CDR3 sequences, roughly 10% being singletons. V lost 6 bases and J lost 4; bases outside the gene matches: 4. The CDR3 has 13 amino acids. Source: whole blood, taken in connection with sensitization to the hapten diphenylcyclopropenone (DPC). This TCR was recovered from a woman aged 30 to 39 with alopecia areata. Some clones in this sample may be carry-over from other donors' samples. The rearrangement uses TRBV12-3 or TRBV12-4 and TRBJ1-2; 8 nucleotides agree with TRBD1. The CDR3, as DNA: TGTGCCAGCAGGAAACAGGGGGGCTATGGCTACACCTTC. As protein: CASRKQGGYGYTF.